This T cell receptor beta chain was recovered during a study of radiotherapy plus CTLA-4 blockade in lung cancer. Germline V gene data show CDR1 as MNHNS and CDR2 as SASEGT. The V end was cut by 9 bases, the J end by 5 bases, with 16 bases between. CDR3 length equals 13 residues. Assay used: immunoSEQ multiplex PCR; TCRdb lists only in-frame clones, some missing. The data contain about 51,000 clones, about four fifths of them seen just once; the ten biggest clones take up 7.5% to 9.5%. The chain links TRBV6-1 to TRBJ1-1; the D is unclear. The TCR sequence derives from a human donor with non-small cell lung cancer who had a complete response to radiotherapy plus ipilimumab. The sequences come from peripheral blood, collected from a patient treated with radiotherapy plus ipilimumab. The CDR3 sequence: CASQPRGLTEAFF. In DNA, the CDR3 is TGTGCCAGTCAACCACGGGGTCTGACTGAAGCTTTCTTT.